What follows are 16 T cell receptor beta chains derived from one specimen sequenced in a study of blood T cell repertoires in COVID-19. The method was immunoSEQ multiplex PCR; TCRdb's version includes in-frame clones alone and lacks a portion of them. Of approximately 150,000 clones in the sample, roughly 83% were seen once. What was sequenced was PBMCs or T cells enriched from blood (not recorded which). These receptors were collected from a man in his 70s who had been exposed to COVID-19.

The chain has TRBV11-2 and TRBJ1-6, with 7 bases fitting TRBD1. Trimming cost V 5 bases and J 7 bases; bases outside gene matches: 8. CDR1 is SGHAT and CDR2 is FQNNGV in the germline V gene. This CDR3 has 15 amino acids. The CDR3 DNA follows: TGTGCCAGCAGCGCAAACCGGGACAGCAATTCACCCCTCCACTTT. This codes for CASSANRDSNSPLHF.

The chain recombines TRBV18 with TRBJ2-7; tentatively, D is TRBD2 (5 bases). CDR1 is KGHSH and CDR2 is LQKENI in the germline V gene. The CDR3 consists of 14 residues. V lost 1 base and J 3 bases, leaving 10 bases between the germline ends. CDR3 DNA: TGTGCCAGCTCACCACAGGAAGGGAGCTACGAGCAGTACTTC. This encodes CASSPQEGSYEQYF.

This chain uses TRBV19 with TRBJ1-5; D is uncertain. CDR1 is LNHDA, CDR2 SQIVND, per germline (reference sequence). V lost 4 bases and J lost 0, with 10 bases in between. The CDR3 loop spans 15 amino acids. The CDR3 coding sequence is TGTGCCAGTAGTACCACGGTGAATAGCAATCAGCCCCAGCATTTT. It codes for CASSTTVNSNQPQHF.

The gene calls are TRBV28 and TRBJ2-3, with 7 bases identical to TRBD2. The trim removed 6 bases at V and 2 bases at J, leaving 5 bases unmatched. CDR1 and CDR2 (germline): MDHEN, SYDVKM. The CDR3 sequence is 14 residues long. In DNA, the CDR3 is TGTGCCAGCAGGTCTAGCGGAAACACAGATACGCAGTATTTT. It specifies CASRSSGNTDTQYF.

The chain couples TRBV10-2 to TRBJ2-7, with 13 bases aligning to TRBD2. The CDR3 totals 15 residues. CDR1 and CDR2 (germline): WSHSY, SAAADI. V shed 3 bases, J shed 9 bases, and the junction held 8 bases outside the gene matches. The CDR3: CASSEFGTSGKVQYF. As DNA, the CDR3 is TGCGCCAGCAGTGAATTCGGGACTAGCGGGAAGGTGCAGTACTTC.

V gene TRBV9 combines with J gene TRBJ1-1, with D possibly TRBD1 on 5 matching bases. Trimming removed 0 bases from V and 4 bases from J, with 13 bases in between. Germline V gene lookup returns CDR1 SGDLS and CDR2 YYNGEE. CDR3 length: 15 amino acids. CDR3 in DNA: TGTGCCAGCAGCGTAGGACCGTTCGGGGGCACTGAAGCTTTCTTT. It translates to CASSVGPFGGTEAFF.

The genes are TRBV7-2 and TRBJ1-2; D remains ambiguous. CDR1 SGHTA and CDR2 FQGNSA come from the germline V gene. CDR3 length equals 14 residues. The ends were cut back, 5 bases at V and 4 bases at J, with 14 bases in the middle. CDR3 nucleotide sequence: TGTGCCAGCAGCCTAGGGAGGGCTAGCTATGGCTACACCTTC. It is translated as CASSLGRASYGYTF.

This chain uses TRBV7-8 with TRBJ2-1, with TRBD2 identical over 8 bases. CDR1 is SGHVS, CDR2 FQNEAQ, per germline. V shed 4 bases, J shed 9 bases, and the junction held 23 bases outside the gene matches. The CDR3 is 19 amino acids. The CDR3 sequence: CASSYSYSTSGSRNAEQFF. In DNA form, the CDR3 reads TGTGCCAGCAGCTACTCATACTCTACTAGCGGATCAAGAAACGCTGAGCAGTTCTTC.

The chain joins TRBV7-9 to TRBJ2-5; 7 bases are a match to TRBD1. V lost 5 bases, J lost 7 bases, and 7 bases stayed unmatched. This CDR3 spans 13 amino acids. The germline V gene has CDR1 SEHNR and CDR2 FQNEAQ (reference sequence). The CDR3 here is CASSAGTATTQYF. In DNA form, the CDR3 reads TGTGCCAGCAGCGCCGGGACAGCCACGACCCAGTACTTC. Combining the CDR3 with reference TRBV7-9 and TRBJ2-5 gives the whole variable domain DTGVSQNPRHKITKRGQNVTFRCDPISEHNRLYWYRQTLGQGPEFLTYFQNEAQLEKSRLLSDRFSAERPKGSFSTLEIQRTEQGDSAMYLCASSAGTATTQYFGPGTRLLVL.

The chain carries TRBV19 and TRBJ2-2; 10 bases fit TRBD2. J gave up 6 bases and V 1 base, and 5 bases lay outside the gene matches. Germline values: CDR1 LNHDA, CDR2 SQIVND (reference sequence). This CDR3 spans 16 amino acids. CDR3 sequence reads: CASSIVSGGAPGELFF. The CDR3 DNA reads TGTGCCAGTAGTATAGTAAGCGGGGGGGCTCCCGGGGAGCTGTTTTTT.

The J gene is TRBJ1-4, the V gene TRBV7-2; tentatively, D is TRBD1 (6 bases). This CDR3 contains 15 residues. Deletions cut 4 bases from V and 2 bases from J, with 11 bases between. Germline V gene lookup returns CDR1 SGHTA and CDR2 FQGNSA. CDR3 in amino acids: CASSSQGSTNEKLFF. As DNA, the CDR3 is TGTGCCAGCAGCTCTCAGGGGTCGACTAATGAAAAACTGTTTTTT.

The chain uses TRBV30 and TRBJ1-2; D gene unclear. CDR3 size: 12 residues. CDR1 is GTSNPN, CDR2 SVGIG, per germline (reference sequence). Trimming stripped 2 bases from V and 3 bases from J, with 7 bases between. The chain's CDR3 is CAWSTRYYGYTF. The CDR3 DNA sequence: TGTGCCTGGAGTACCAGATACTATGGCTACACCTTC.

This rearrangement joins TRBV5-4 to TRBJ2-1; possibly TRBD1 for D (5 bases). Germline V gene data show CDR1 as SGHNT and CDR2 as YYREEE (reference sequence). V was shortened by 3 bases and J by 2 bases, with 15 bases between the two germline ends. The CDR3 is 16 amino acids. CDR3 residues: CASSSPAGLTYNEQFF. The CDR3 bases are TGTGCCAGCAGCTCCCCGGCAGGGCTGACCTACAATGAGCAGTTCTTC.

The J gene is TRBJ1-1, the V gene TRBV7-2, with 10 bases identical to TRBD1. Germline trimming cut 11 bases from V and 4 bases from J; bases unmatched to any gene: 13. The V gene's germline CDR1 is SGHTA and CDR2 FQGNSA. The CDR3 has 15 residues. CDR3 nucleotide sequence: TGTGCCCTGAGAGGGACAGGGGACCAACTCACTGAAGCTTTCTTT. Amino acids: CALRGTGDQLTEAFF.

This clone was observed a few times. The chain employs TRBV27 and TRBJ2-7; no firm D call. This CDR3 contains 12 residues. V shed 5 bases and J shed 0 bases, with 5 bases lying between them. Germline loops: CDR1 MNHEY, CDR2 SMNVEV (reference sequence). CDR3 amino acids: CASSPHSYEQYF. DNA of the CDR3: TGTGCCAGCAGTCCCCACTCCTACGAGCAGTACTTC.

The CDR3 loop is CASNFRDRGPVTEAFF. As DNA, the CDR3 is TGCGCCAGTAACTTCCGGGACAGGGGGCCCGTCACTGAAGCTTTCTTT. The chain combines TRBV4-1 with TRBJ1-1; 12 positions match TRBD1. This CDR3 comprises 16 residues. CDR1 and CDR2 from the germline V gene are MGHRA and YSYEKL. V dropped 9 bases and J dropped 4; count of bases not matched to a gene: 12.